This is a list of T cell receptor beta chains from one sample in a study of Ad26.COV2.S vaccination and SARS-CoV-2 variants. The assay was immunoSEQ multiplex PCR, and TCRdb's table has in-frame clones only and misses some. The sample yields about 400,000 clones, roughly 90% seen once. The input for sequencing was peripheral blood, taken in a trial of Ad26.COV2.S vaccine versus placebo. Receptors originate from a person between 18 and 60 years old who received the Ad26.COV2.S COVID-19 vaccine or a placebo. Both conserved end residues are part of each CDR3. D genes are given only for firm matches. Some rows have no size entry. The others give once, few or many, or a class for an expanded clone.

TRBV7-8	.	TRBJ1-3	.	TGTGCCAGCAGCTCGGGGGCCTTTGTGTCGGGGTTTGGAAACACCATATATTTT	CASSSGAFVSGFGNTIYF
TRBV29-1	.	TRBJ1-2	.	TGCAGCGTTGAATGGACAGAAAAAAACTATGGCTACACCTTC	CSVEWTEKNYGYTF
TRBV3-1/TRBV3-2	once	TRBJ2-7	TRBD1	TGTGCCAGCAGCCAAGAGGGACAGTTCCTCGGGTCCTACGAGCAGTACTTC	CASSQEGQFLGSYEQYF
TRBV7-9	once	TRBJ1-2	.	TGTGCCAGCAGCTTAGCGCTCTTTGGGATAGATGGCTACACCTTC	CASSLALFGIDGYTF
TRBV5-1	.	TRBJ1-2	.	TGCGCCAGCAGCTTGGCCGACGGGACACAATATGGCTACACCTTC	CASSLADGTQYGYTF
TRBV2	.	TRBJ2-7	.	TGTGCCAGCAGTGTGGTCAGCGTAGAGCAGTACTTC	CASSVVSVEQYF
TRBV6-5	.	TRBJ1-1	.	TGTGCCAGCAGTTACTCGACTGAGGGCCGGGACACTGAAGCTTTCTTT	CASSYSTEGRDTEAFF
TRBV19	.	TRBJ2-7	TRBD1	TGTGCCAGTAGTGGACCGGGACAGATTTACGAGCAGTACTTC	CASSGPGQIYEQYF
TRBV9	.	TRBJ2-6	TRBD1	TGTGCCATACAAAACGGGACAGGGAGGCCTGGGGCCAACGTCCTGACTTTC	CAIQNGTGRPGANVLTF
TRBV5-5	.	TRBJ2-1	TRBD2	TGTGCCAGCAGCCCCGAGGAGCGGGACCGCAATGAGCAGTTCTTC	CASSPEERDRNEQFF
TRBV7-6	.	TRBJ2-5	.	TGTGCCAGCAGCCCCAGGGGAGAGACCCAGTACTTC	CASSPRGETQYF